Each of the 30 T cell receptor beta chains below was sequenced from the same sample in a study of cytomegalovirus exposure and HLA in healthy donors. The PCR ran on 60 Vbeta and 13 Jbeta primers. This table comes from immunoSEQ multiplex PCR, and its TCRdb copy is limited to in-frame clones, with some not included. The repertoire has fewer than 200,000 clones, approximately 80% of them found once; the top ten carry about 1.7%. Sequencing was carried out using PBMCs. The receptors come from a woman between 18 and 30 years old in good health and CMV-seronegative.

The gene calls are TRBV4-1 and TRBJ2-2, with 9 bases aligning to TRBD2. The CDR3 consists of 17 residues. The ends lost 6 bases at V and 6 bases at J; junction bases unmatched: 14. The germline V gene has CDR1 MGHRA and CDR2 YSYEKL. The CDR3 nucleotides are TGCGCCAGCAGATATACCGTGGCGGGAGGGCCCCCCGGGGAGCTGTTTTTT. Protein product: CASRYTVAGGPPGELFF.

A few counts support this clone. The CDR3 region has the DNA TGTGCCAGCAGCCCGTTACTAGGGTCCTACGAGCAGTTCTTC. Its protein is CASSPLLGSYEQFF. The V gene is TRBV4-2, the J gene TRBJ2-1; D possibly corresponds to TRBD2 (5 bases). Germline V lookup: CDR1 LGHNA, CDR2 YNFKEQ. This CDR3 is built from 14 residues. The V end was cut by 4 bases, the J end by 10 bases, with 17 bases between.

The gene calls are TRBV19 and TRBJ2-1; TRBD2 matches 7 bases. V lost 1 base and J lost 7; bases outside the gene matches: 7. Germline-derived CDR1 and CDR2 are LNHDA and SQIVND (reference sequence). The CDR3 runs 15 residues. The CDR3 spells CASSIGGGGWNEQFF. CDR3 bases: TGTGCCAGTAGTATAGGCGGGGGAGGGTGGAATGAGCAGTTCTTC.

V usage is TRBV4-3 and J usage is TRBJ2-2, with D perhaps matching TRBD1 (5 bases). The length of the CDR3 is 16 residues. Germline V lookup: CDR1 LGHNA, CDR2 YSLEER. Trimming took off 4 bases at V and 1 base at J, with 13 bases between the two ends. CDR3 coding DNA: TGCGCCAGCAGCCGGTTGACAGAATTGAACACCGGGGAGCTGTTTTTT. Its translation: CASSRLTELNTGELFF.

The V and J genes are TRBV29-1 and TRBJ2-7; D remains unclear. Germline V gene lookup returns CDR1 SQVTM and CDR2 ANQGSEA. CDR3 length: 12 amino acids. V was cut by 3 bases and J by 3 bases, with 9 bases left in between. CDR3 protein: CSVEIHNYEQYF. CDR3 bases: TGCAGCGTTGAGATCCACAACTACGAGCAGTACTTC.

The CDR3 coding sequence is TGTGCCAGCAGCCCGACCCGGGACAGGGGCTACGAGCAGTACTTC. Residues: CASSPTRDRGYEQYF. The rearrangement links TRBV28 to TRBJ2-7, with 10 bases identical to TRBD1. J gave up 3 bases and V 6 bases, and 8 bases lay outside the gene matches. Looked up from germline, CDR1 is MDHEN and CDR2 is SYDVKM. This CDR3 region has 15 residues. The variable domain in full, with the rest retrieved from reference TRBV28 and TRBJ2-7, is DVKVTQSSRYLVKRTGEKVFLECVQDMDHENMFWYRQDPGLGLRLIYFSYDVKMKEKGDIPEGYSVSREKKERFSLILESASTNQTSMYLCASSPTRDRGYEQYFGPGTRLTVT.

The CDR3, as DNA: TGTGCCAGCAAGGCCGGCGGATCACGGTTCCCTGAAGCTTTCTTT. Translation gives CASKAGGSRFPEAFF. V and J are TRBV28 and TRBJ1-1; the D is unclear. Germline values: CDR1 MDHEN, CDR2 SYDVKM. The CDR3 consists of 15 residues. Trimming cost V 7 bases and J 6 bases, with 21 bases left between them.

The table lists this clone with a count of one. The chain recombines TRBV9 with TRBJ2-1; D remains unclear. V lost 3 bases and J lost 15, with 22 bases in between. The germline V gene encodes CDR1 SGDLS and CDR2 YYNGEE. The CDR3 totals 14 residues. For the CDR3, the DNA is TGTGCCAGCAGCGCCCGACTGGTGGATCCCCCTCGGTTCTTC. Protein product: CASSARLVDPPRFF.

V and J are TRBV29-1 and TRBJ2-2; the D gene is possibly TRBD1 (5 bases). The germline V gene has CDR1 SQVTM and CDR2 ANQGSEA. This CDR3 is built from 12 residues. Trimming took 5 bases from V and 7 from J, leaving 11 bases between them. Here the CDR3 DNA reads TGCAGCGTTTGGGGCGACGGCGGGGAGCTGTTTTTT. Its translation: CSVWGDGGELFF.

This clone was observed once. The chain is built from TRBV2 and TRBJ2-2; 8 bases fit TRBD1. The germline V gene has CDR1 SNHLY and CDR2 FYNNEI. V lost 7 bases, J lost 0 bases, and 1 base stayed unmatched. There are 14 residues in the CDR3. The CDR3 bases are TGTGCCAGCAAGGGACAGGCGAACACCGGGGAGCTGTTTTTT. Protein: CASKGQANTGELFF.

The CDR3 loop reads CSGKTGAGGSDEQFF. DNA of the CDR3: TGCAGCGGTAAGACAGGGGCCGGGGGTTCCGATGAGCAGTTCTTC. V gene TRBV29-1 combines with J gene TRBJ2-1, with 8 bases fitting TRBD1. CDR3 length equals 15 residues. J lost 8 bases, V lost 7 bases, and 16 bases had no gene match. Germline CDR1 and CDR2: SQVTM and ANQGSEA.

V and J are TRBV28 and TRBJ1-5; possibly TRBD1 for D (6 bases). CDR3 length: 14 residues. V lost 7 bases, J lost 2 bases, and 12 bases lay in between. From germline, CDR1 is MDHEN and CDR2 SYDVKM. The CDR3 loop reads CASTLTGRNQPQHF. The CDR3 coding sequence is TGTGCCAGCACTCTCACAGGGCGCAATCAGCCCCAGCATTTT.

This sequence joins TRBV27 and TRBJ2-7, with TRBD1 matching over 7 bases. V was clipped by 5 bases and J by 0 bases; unmatched bases: 4. The CDR3 is made up of 14 amino acids. Per germline, CDR1 MNHEY and CDR2 SMNVEV (reference sequence). The CDR3 coding sequence is TGTGCCAGCAGTGACCGGGACAGCTCCTACGAGCAGTACTTC. This translates into CASSDRDSSYEQYF.

The chain recombines TRBV7-2 with TRBJ2-3, with 7 bases lining up with TRBD2. Germline loops: CDR1 SGHTA, CDR2 FQGNSA. This CDR3 comprises 15 residues. Trimming cost V 0 bases and J 5 bases; bases outside gene matches: 5. The chain's CDR3 is CASSLAGGRVDTQYF. The CDR3 region has the DNA TGTGCCAGCAGCTTAGCGGGAGGGCGGGTAGATACGCAGTATTTT.

This clone was seen a handful of times. The chain carries TRBV2 and TRBJ1-1; D not resolved. V was shortened by 3 bases and J by 1 base, with 18 bases between the two germline ends. Germline CDR1 reads SNHLY; CDR2 reads FYNNEI. The CDR3 loop spans 17 amino acids. DNA for the CDR3: TGTGCCAGCAGTGATTCTAGCTCCGCGAAGTCGAACACTGAAGCTTTCTTT. Protein sequence: CASSDSSSAKSNTEAFF.

This clone showed up just once. The rearrangement links TRBV7-8 to TRBJ2-1; D is possibly TRBD2 (6 bases). Germline CDR1 is SGHVS and CDR2 is FQNEAQ. The V end was cut by 2 bases, the J end by 7 bases, with 15 bases between. The CDR3 runs 15 residues. The CDR3: CASSLKAGVRNEQFF. The CDR3 DNA reads as TGTGCCAGCAGCTTAAAAGCGGGCGTACGTAATGAGCAGTTCTTC.

The gene calls are TRBV19 and TRBJ1-1; possible D gene TRBD1, 6 bases. The CDR3 extends over 15 amino acids. The germline V gene has CDR1 LNHDA and CDR2 SQIVND (reference sequence). With 10 bases removed from V and 1 base from J, the gap between germline ends came to 19 bases. CDR3 bases: TGTGCCACAACAAAACAGGGAATGGGGAACACTGAAGCTTTCTTT. Residues: CATTKQGMGNTEAFF.

This clone has more than one count but fewer than ten. This chain joins TRBV4-1 and TRBJ1-2; 9 nucleotides agree with TRBD1. The CDR3 loop spans 17 amino acids. CDR1 is MGHRA, CDR2 YSYEKL, per germline. Germline trimming cut 2 bases from V and 6 bases from J; bases unmatched to any gene: 13. The CDR3 sequence: CASSQHHVEQGANGYTF. The CDR3 DNA is TGCGCCAGCAGCCAACACCACGTAGAACAGGGGGCAAATGGCTACACCTTC.

V gene TRBV4-2 combines with J gene TRBJ1-4; maybe TRBD1 (5 bases). Germline V gene lookup returns CDR1 LGHNA and CDR2 YNFKEQ. V lost 4 bases and J lost 5, with 11 bases in between. This CDR3 is built from 14 residues. CDR3 protein: CASSPQRQNEKLFF. CDR3 nucleotides: TGTGCCAGCAGCCCCCAAAGACAGAATGAAAAACTGTTTTTT.

The rearrangement joins TRBV5-4 to TRBJ2-3, with 7 bases matching TRBD2. Per germline, CDR1 SGHNT and CDR2 YYREEE (reference sequence). CDR3 length equals 16 residues. Losses at the gene ends were 4 bases for V and 0 bases for J; bases not matched to a gene: 8. CDR3 in amino acids: CASSLLALTSTDTQYF. DNA of the CDR3: TGTGCCAGCAGCCTACTAGCGCTGACTAGCACAGATACGCAGTATTTT.

V gene TRBV28 combines with J gene TRBJ2-7, with 9 bases aligning to TRBD1. CDR1 and CDR2 from the germline V gene are MDHEN and SYDVKM. The CDR3 totals 14 residues. V shed 8 bases and J 5 bases; nucleotides not matched to a gene: 10. This CDR3 reads CASRWGQGIHEQYF. DNA for the CDR3: TGTGCCAGCCGATGGGGACAGGGTATCCACGAGCAGTACTTC. The full variable domain, its missing parts supplied by reference TRBV28 and TRBJ2-7, is DVKVTQSSRYLVKRTGEKVFLECVQDMDHENMFWYRQDPGLGLRLIYFSYDVKMKEKGDIPEGYSVSREKKERFSLILESASTNQTSMYLCASRWGQGIHEQYFGPGTRLTVT.

V usage is TRBV19 and J usage is TRBJ2-1; tentative D call: TRBD1 (5 bases). CDR3 size: 13 residues. Looked up from germline, CDR1 is LNHDA and CDR2 is SQIVND (reference sequence). V was pared by 3 bases and J by 5 bases, with 8 bases between. This CDR3 is CASSMQGHNEQFF. CDR3 DNA: TGTGCCAGTAGTATGCAGGGTCACAATGAGCAGTTCTTC.

This clone was seen only once. The J gene is TRBJ1-2, the V gene TRBV30; TRBD1 matches 10 bases. The CDR3 runs 20 residues. V was clipped by 2 bases and J by 3 bases; unmatched bases: 21. Germline-derived CDR1 and CDR2 are GTSNPN and SVGIG (reference sequence). This chain's CDR3 is CAWSHNSLGTGDPSDYGYTF. CDR3 coding DNA: TGTGCCTGGAGTCATAACTCCCTCGGGACAGGGGATCCTTCAGACTATGGCTACACCTTC.

The chain combines TRBV4-2 with TRBJ1-4, with a tentative D call TRBD1 (5 bases). Trimming removed 4 bases at V and 7 bases at J, with 16 bases between. Germline V gene sequence: CDR1 LGHNA, CDR2 YNFKEQ. CDR3 length: 15 amino acids. CDR3 region: CASSPFGGVSEKLFF. The CDR3 nucleotides read TGTGCCAGCAGCCCCTTCGGGGGAGTTAGTGAAAAACTGTTTTTT.

V is TRBV11-2 and J is TRBJ2-1; TRBD1 agrees at 9 bases. The CDR3 is made up of 15 amino acids. Germline V gene data show CDR1 as SGHAT and CDR2 as FQNNGV. The ends lost 5 bases at V and 3 bases at J; junction bases unmatched: 5. The CDR3 DNA is TGTGCCAGCAGCCCCCGACAGGGGGTCTACAATGAGCAGTTCTTC. It is translated as CASSPRQGVYNEQFF.

The chain is built from TRBV27 and TRBJ1-2; D is possibly TRBD1 (5 bases). Germline lookup yields CDR1 MNHEY and CDR2 SMNVEV (reference sequence). The CDR3 runs to 13 residues. Trimming removed 7 bases at V and 3 bases at J, with 12 bases between. CDR3 sequence: CASKGIEDYGYTF. The DNA of the CDR3 is TGTGCCAGCAAGGGGATAGAGGACTATGGCTACACCTTC.

The chain combines TRBV7-8 with TRBJ1-5; possible D gene TRBD1, 6 bases. V gave up 5 bases and J gave up 0 bases, with 20 bases separating them. The CDR3 spans 18 residues. The germline CDR1 and CDR2 sequences are SGHVS and FQNEAQ. CDR3 coding DNA: TGTGCCAGCAGCCCTCGCCAGGGGAGGGGATATAGCAATCAGCCCCAGCATTTT. Protein sequence: CASSPRQGRGYSNQPQHF.

The chain couples TRBV29-1 to TRBJ2-1; D may be TRBD2 (6 bases). CDR1 and CDR2 from the germline V gene are SQVTM and ANQGSEA. Trimming cost V 4 bases and J 2 bases, with 15 bases left between them. CDR3 size: 15 residues. For the CDR3, the DNA is TGCAGCGTTGTGGGGGTGGAGGGCGCCTACAATGAGCAGTTCTTC. The encoded protein is CSVVGVEGAYNEQFF.

About this clone itself: At one end, the junction sequence differs from germline, possibly due to a read error. V gene TRBV7-9 combines with J gene TRBJ2-7, with D tentatively TRBD1 (5 bases). The CDR3 has 16 amino acids. Per the germline V gene, CDR1 is SEHNR and CDR2 is FQNEAQ (reference sequence). CDR3 DNA sequence: TGTTCCAGCAGCCCAGAGACAGTGGCCCTACCCTACGAGCAGTACTTC. It specifies CSSSPETVALPYEQYF.

The J gene is TRBJ2-7, the V gene TRBV29-1, with TRBD2 as a possible D gene (6 bases). The CDR3 loop spans 13 amino acids. V was pared by 4 bases and J by 0 bases, with 10 bases between. Germline V CDR1 and CDR2: SQVTM, ANQGSEA. The CDR3 spells CSVVSGPSYEQYV. CDR3 coding DNA: TGCAGCGTTGTTAGCGGACCCTCCTACGAGCAGTACGTC.